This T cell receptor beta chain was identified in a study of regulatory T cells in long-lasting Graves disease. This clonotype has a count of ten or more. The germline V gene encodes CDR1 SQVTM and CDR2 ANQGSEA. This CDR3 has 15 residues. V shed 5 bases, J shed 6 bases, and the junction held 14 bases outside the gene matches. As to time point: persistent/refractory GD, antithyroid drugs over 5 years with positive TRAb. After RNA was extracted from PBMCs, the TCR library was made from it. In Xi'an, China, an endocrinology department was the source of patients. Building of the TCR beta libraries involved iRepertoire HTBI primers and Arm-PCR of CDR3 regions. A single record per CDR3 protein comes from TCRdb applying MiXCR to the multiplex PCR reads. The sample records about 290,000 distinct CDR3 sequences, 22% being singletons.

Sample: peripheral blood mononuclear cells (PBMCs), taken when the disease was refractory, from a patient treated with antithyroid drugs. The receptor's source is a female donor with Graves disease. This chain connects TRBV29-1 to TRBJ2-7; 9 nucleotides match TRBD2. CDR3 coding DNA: TGCAGCGTTCCTTCCCGGTTAGCGGGAGAGGCCGAGCAGTACTTC. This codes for CSVPSRLAGEAEQYF.